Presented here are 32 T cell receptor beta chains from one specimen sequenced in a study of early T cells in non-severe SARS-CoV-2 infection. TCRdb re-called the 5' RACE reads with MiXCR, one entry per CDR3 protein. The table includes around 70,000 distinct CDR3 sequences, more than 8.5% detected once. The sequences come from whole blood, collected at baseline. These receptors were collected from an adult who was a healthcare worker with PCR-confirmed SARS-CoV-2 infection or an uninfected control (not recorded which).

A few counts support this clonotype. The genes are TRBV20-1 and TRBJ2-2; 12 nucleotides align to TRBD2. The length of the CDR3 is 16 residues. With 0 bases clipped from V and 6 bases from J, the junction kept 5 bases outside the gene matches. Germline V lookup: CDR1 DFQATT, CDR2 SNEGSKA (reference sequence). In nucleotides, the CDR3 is TGCAGTGCTAGAGATAGGCGACTAGCGGGAGCCGGGGAGCTGTTTTTT. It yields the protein CSARDRRLAGAGELFF.

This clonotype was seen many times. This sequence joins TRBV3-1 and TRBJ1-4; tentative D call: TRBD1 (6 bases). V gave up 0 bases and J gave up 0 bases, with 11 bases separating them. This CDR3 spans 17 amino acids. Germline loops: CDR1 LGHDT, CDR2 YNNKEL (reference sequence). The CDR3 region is CASSQDSTGPTNEKLFF. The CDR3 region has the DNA TGTGCCAGCAGCCAAGATTCGACAGGACCAACTAATGAAAAACTGTTTTTT.

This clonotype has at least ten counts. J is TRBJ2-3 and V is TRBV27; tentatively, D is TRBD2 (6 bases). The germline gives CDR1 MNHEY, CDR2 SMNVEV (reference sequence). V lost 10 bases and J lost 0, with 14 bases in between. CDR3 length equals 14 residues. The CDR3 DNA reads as TGTGCCACCAAGACTAGTCGAAGCACAGATACGCAGTATTTT. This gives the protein CATKTSRSTDTQYF.

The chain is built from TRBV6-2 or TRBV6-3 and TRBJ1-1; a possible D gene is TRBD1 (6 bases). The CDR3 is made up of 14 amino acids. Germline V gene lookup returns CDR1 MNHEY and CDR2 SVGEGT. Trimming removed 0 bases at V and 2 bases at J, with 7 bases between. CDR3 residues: CASSYSDRNTEAFF. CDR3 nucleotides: TGTGCCAGCAGTTACTCGGACAGAAACACTGAAGCTTTCTTT.

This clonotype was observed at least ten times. For the CDR3, the DNA is TGCGCCAGCAGAGGGAGGAGTGACACCGGGGAGCTGTTTTTT. It encodes CASRGRSDTGELFF. The chain is built from TRBV5-1 and TRBJ2-2; D is possibly TRBD2 (6 bases). Per germline, CDR1 SGHRS and CDR2 YFSETQ. CDR3 length: 14 residues. V lost 5 bases, J lost 3 bases, and 11 bases lay in between.

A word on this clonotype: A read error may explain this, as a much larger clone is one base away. As DNA, the CDR3 is TGCGCCAGCAGCTCAACCGGGCTCAACACTGAAGCTTTCTTT. Protein: CASSSTGLNTEAFF. The V and J genes are TRBV5-1 and TRBJ1-1; no firm D call. The CDR3 consists of 14 residues. In germline, CDR1 is SGHRS, CDR2 YFSETQ. V lost 3 bases, J lost 2 bases, and 11 bases lay in between. Together with reference TRBV5-1 and TRBJ1-1, the CDR3 gives the full variable domain: KAGVTQTPRYLIKTRGQQVTLSCSPISGHRSVSWYQQTPGQGLQFLFEYFSETQRNKGNFPGRFSGRQFSNSRSEMNVSTLELGDSALYLCASSSTGLNTEAFFGQGTRLTVV.

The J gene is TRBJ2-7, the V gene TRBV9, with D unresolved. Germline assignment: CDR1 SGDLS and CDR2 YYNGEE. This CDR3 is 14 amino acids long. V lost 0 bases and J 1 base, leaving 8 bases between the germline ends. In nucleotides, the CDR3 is TGTGCCAGCAGCGTAGGAATCAGTTCCTACGAGCAGTACTTC. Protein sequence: CASSVGISSYEQYF.

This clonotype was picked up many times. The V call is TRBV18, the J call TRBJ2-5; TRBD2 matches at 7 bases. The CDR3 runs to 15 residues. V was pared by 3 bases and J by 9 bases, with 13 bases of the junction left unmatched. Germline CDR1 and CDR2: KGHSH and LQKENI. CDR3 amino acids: CASSPSGTNSLAQYF. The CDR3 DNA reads TGTGCCAGCTCACCGTCCGGGACTAACTCTTTGGCCCAGTACTTC.

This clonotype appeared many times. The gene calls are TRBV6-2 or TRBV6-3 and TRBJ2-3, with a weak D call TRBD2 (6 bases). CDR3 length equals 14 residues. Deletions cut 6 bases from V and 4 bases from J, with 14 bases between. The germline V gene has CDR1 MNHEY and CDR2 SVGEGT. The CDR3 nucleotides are TGTGCCAGCAGGGAAGGAGGGAGTGCAGATACGCAGTATTTT. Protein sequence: CASREGGSADTQYF.

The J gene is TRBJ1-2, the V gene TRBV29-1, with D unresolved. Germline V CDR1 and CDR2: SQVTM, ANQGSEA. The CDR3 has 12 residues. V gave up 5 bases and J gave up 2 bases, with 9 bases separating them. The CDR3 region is CSVRRTNYGYTF. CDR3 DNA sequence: TGCAGCGTTAGGAGAACCAACTATGGCTACACCTTC.

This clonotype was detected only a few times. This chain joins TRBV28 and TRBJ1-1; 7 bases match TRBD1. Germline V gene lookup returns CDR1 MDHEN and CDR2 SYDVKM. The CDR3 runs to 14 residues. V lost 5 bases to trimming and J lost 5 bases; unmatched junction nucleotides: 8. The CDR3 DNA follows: TGTGCCAGCAGTCCAGGGACAGTAGGGACTGAAGCTTTCTTT. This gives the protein CASSPGTVGTEAFF. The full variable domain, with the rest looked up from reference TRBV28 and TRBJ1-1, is DVKVTQSSRYLVKRTGEKVFLECVQDMDHENMFWYRQDPGLGLRLIYFSYDVKMKEKGDIPEGYSVSREKKERFSLILESASTNQTSMYLCASSPGTVGTEAFFGQGTRLTVV.

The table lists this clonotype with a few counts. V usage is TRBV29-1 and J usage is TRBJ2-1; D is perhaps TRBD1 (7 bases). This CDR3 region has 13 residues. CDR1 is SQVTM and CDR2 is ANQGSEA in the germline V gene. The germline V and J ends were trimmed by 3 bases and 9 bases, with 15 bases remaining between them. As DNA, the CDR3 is TGCAGCGTTGAGGAGCAGGGGGGTGCTGAGCAGTTCTTC. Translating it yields CSVEEQGGAEQFF.

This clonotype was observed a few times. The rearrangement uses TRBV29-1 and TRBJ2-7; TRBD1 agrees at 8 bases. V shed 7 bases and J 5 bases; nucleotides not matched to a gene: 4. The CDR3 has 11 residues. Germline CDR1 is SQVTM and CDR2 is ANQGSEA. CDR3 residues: CSADRGHEQYF. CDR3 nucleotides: TGCAGCGCTGACAGGGGCCACGAGCAGTACTTC.

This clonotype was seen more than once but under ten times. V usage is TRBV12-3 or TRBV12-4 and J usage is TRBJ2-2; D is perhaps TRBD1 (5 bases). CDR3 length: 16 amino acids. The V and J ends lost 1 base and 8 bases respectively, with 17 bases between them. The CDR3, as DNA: TGTGCCAGCAGTTTAGGTGTCAGGGTTAATACGGGGGAGCTGTTTTTT. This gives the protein CASSLGVRVNTGELFF.

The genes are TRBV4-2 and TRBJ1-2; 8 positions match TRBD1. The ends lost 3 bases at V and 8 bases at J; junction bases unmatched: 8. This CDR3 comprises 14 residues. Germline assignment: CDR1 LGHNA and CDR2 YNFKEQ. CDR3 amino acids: CASSQADRVGGYTF. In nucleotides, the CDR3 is TGTGCCAGCAGCCAGGCGGACAGGGTTGGGGGCTACACCTTC.

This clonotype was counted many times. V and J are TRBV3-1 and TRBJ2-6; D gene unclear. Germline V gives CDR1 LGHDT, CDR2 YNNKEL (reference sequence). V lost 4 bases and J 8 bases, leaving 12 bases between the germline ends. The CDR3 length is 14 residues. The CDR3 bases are TGTGCCAGCAGCCTCCAATTCATCCCCAACGTCCTGACTTTC. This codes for CASSLQFIPNVLTF. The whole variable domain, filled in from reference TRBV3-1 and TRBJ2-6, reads DTAVSQTPKYLVTQMGNDKSIKCEQNLGHDTMYWYKQDSKKFLKIMFSYNNKELIINETVPNRFSPKSPDKAHLNLHINSLELGDSAVYFCASSLQFIPNVLTFGAGSRLTVL.

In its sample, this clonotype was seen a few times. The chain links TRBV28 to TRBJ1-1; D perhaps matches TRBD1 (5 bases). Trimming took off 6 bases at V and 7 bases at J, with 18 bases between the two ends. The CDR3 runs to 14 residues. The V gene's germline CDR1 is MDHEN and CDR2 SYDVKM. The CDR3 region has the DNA TGTGCCAGCAGCCCCGGGACGAGCGCCCGTGAAGCTTTCTTT. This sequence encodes CASSPGTSAREAFF.

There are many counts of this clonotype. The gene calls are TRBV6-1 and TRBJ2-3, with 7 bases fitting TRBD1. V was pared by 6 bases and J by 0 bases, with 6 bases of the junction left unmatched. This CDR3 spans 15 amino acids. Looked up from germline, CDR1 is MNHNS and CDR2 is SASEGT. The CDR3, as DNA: TGTGCCAGCAGGTACAGGGGTCGGAGCACAGATACGCAGTATTTT. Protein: CASRYRGRSTDTQYF.

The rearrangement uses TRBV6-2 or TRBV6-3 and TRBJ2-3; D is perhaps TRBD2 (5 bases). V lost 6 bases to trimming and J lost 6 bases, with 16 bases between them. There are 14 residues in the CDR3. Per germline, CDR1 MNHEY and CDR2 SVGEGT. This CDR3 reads CASSPVIQRDTQYF. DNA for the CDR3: TGTGCCAGCAGCCCCGTAATCCAGCGGGATACGCAGTATTTT.

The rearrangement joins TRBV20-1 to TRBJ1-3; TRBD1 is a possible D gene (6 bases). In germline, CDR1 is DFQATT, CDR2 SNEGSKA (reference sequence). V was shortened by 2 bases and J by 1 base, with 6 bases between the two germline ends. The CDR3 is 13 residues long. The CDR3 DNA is TGCAGTGCTAGAACAGGGTCTGGAAACACCATATATTTT. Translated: CSARTGSGNTIYF.

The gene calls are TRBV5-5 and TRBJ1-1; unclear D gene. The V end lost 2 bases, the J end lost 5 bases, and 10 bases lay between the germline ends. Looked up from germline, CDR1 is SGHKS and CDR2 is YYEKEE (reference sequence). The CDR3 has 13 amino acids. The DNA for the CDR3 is TGTGCCAGCAGCTTAGGGCGGGAAACTGAAGCTTTCTTT. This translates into CASSLGRETEAFF.

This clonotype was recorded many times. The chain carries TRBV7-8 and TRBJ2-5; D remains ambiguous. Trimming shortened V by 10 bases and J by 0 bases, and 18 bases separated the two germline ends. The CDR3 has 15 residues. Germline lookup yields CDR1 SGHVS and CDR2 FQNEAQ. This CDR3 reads CATLSLAEYQETQYF. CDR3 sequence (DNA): TGTGCCACCCTCAGTCTGGCGGAGTACCAAGAGACCCAGTACTTC.

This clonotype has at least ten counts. CDR3 loop: CSARALGENTYEQYF. CDR3 in DNA: TGCAGTGCTAGGGCCTTGGGGGAGAATACCTACGAGCAGTACTTC. V is TRBV20-1 and J is TRBJ2-7, with D perhaps matching TRBD1 or TRBD2 (5 bases each). This CDR3 spans 15 amino acids. CDR1 and CDR2 (germline): DFQATT, SNEGSKA (reference sequence). Trimming left V 3 bases short and J 2 bases short, with 17 bases between.

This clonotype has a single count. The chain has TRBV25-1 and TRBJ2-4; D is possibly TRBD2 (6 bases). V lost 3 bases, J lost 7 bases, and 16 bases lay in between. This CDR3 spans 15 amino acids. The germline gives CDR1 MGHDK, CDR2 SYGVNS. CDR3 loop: CASSDRDAGRNIQYF. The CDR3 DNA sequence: TGTGCCAGCAGTGATAGGGACGCAGGGAGGAACATTCAGTACTTC.

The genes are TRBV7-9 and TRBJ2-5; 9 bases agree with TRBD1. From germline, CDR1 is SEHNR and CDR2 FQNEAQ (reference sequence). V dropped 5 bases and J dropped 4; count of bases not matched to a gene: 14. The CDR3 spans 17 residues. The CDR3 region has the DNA TGTGCCAGCAGCACCCCCAGGGGACAGGGATTGGGAGAGACCCAGTACTTC. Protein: CASSTPRGQGLGETQYF.

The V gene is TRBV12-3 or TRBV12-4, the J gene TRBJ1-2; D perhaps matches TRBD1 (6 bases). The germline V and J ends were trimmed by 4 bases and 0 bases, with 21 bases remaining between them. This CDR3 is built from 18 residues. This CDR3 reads CASSSRPGALRPNYGYTF. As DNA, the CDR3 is TGTGCCAGCAGTTCCCGACCAGGGGCCTTAAGACCTAACTATGGCTACACCTTC.

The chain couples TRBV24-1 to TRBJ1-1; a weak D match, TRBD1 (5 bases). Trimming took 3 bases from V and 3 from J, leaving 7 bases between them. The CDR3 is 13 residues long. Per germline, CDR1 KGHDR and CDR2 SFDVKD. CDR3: CATSDGGDTEAFF. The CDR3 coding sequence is TGTGCCACCAGTGATGGGGGGGACACTGAAGCTTTCTTT.

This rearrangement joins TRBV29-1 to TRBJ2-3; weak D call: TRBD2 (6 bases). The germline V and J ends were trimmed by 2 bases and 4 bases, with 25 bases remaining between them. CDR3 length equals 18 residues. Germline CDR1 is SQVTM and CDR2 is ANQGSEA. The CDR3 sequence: CSVERSGVTGYPPDTQYF. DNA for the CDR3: TGCAGCGTTGAACGGTCGGGAGTCACAGGCTACCCACCAGATACGCAGTATTTT.

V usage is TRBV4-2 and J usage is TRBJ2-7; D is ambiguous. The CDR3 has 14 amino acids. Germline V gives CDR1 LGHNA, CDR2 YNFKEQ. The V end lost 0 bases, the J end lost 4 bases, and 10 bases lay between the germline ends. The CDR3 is CASSQDRNGYEQYF. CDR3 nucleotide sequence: TGTGCCAGCAGCCAAGATAGGAACGGTTACGAGCAGTACTTC.

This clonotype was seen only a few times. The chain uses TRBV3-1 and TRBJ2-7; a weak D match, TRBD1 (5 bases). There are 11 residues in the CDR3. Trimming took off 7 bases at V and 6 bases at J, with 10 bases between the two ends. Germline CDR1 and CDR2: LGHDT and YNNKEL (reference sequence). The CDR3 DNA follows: TGTGCCAGCACTCAGGGCGGCGAGCAGTACTTC. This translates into CASTQGGEQYF.

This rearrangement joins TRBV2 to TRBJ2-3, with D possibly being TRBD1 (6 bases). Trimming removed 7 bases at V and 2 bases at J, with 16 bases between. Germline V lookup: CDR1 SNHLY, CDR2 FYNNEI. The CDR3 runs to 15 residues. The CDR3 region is CASTQGHSATDTQYF. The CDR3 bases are TGTGCCAGCACCCAGGGACACTCCGCCACAGATACGCAGTATTTT. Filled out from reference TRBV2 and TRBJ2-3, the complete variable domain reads EPEVTQTPSHQVTQMGQEVILRCVPISNHLYFYWYRQILGQKVEFLVSFYNNEISEKSEIFDDQFSVERPDGSNFTLKIRSTKLEDSAMYFCASTQGHSATDTQYFGPGTRLTVL.

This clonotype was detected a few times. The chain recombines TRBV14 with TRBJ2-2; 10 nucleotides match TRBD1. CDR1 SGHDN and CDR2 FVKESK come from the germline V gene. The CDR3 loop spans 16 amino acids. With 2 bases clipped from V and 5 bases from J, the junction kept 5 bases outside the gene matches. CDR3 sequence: CASSQIDRGHTGELFF. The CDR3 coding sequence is TGTGCCAGCAGCCAAATCGACAGGGGGCATACCGGGGAGCTGTTTTTT.